Listed below are T cell receptor beta chains from one sample, sequenced in a study of beta chain features in type 1 diabetes. Clones were read by immunoSEQ multiplex PCR, and TCRdb kept only the in-frame ones, dropping some. The data contain hundreds of thousands of clones, approximately 28% of them singletons. Sequencing was carried out using naive CD4+ T cells from blood. Receptors originate from a man aged 18 to 29 in good health. Each CDR3 is given with its conserved first and last residue. Fields, in order: V gene, clone size, D gene, J gene, CDR3 protein, CDR3 DNA. A D gene is named only where the DNA matches it firmly. Only some rows state a clone size, as once, few, many or a class for expanded clones.

V gene: TRBV7-2
clone size: few
D gene: -
J gene: TRBJ2-3
CDR3 protein: CASSSGQTSTDTQYF
CDR3 DNA: TGTGCCAGCAGCTCCGGACAGACCAGCACAGATACGCAGTATTTT

V gene: TRBV4-3
clone size: -
D gene: -
J gene: TRBJ1-5
CDR3 protein: CASSQERARQPQHF
CDR3 DNA: TGCGCCAGCAGCCAAGAGAGGGCAAGACAGCCCCAGCATTTT

V gene: TRBV7-2
clone size: -
D gene: TRBD2
J gene: TRBJ2-3
CDR3 protein: CASSLAAPRDTQYF
CDR3 DNA: TGTGCCAGCAGCCTAGCGGCCCCACGAGATACGCAGTATTTT

V gene: TRBV28
clone size: -
D gene: TRBD1
J gene: TRBJ1-2
CDR3 protein: CASGGQAGARYGYTF
CDR3 DNA: TGTGCCAGCGGAGGACAGGCAGGGGCCCGATATGGCTACACCTTC

V gene: TRBV6-1
clone size: -
D gene: -
J gene: TRBJ2-7
CDR3 protein: CASSEGPGLSYEQYF
CDR3 DNA: TGTGCCAGCAGTGAAGGTCCGGGACTCTCCTACGAGCAGTACTTC

V gene: TRBV4-1
clone size: -
D gene: -
J gene: TRBJ2-3
CDR3 protein: CASSQLGLEPDTQYF
CDR3 DNA: TGCGCCAGCAGCCAGCTGGGCCTCGAGCCAGATACGCAGTATTTT

V gene: TRBV7-2
clone size: -
D gene: -
J gene: TRBJ2-7
CDR3 protein: CASRPTGLGTYEQYF
CDR3 DNA: TGTGCCAGCAGACCTACGGGACTCGGGACCTACGAGCAGTACTTC

V gene: TRBV19
clone size: -
D gene: -
J gene: TRBJ2-1
CDR3 protein: CASSRVRMTYNEQFF
CDR3 DNA: TGTGCCAGTAGTAGGGTACGGATGACTTACAATGAGCAGTTCTTC

V gene: TRBV28
clone size: -
D gene: -
J gene: TRBJ2-4
CDR3 protein: CASSLGGYEVIQYF
CDR3 DNA: TGTGCCAGCAGTTTAGGAGGTTATGAGGTCATTCAGTACTTC

V gene: TRBV9
clone size: -
D gene: -
J gene: TRBJ2-1
CDR3 protein: CASSVDLHNEQFF
CDR3 DNA: TGTGCCAGCAGCGTAGATCTCCACAATGAGCAGTTCTTC

V gene: TRBV28
clone size: few
D gene: TRBD2
J gene: TRBJ2-5
CDR3 protein: CASSGRLETQYF
CDR3 DNA: TGTGCCAGTAGCGGGAGGTTGGAGACCCAGTACTTC

V gene: TRBV27
clone size: few
D gene: -
J gene: TRBJ1-2
CDR3 protein: CASSLGYGYTF
CDR3 DNA: TGTGCCAGCAGTTTAGGCTATGGCTACACCTTC

V gene: TRBV30
clone size: few
D gene: -
J gene: TRBJ1-2
CDR3 protein: CAWTDNRFQGYGYTF
CDR3 DNA: TGTGCCTGGACCGATAACAGGTTTCAAGGCTATGGCTACACCTTC

V gene: TRBV30
clone size: -
D gene: -
J gene: TRBJ2-7
CDR3 protein: CAWSDTYEQYF
CDR3 DNA: TGTGCCTGGAGCGATACCTACGAGCAGTACTTC

V gene: TRBV15
clone size: -
D gene: -
J gene: TRBJ2-3
CDR3 protein: CATSRGAGPRVDTQYF
CDR3 DNA: TGTGCCACCAGCAGAGGGGCAGGGCCGAGGGTAGATACGCAGTATTTT

V gene: TRBV7-8
clone size: -
D gene: -
J gene: TRBJ2-5
CDR3 protein: CASSRVRPWETQYF
CDR3 DNA: TGTGCCAGCAGCCGAGTGCGTCCTTGGGAGACCCAGTACTTC

V gene: TRBV9
clone size: few
D gene: TRBD2
J gene: TRBJ2-5
CDR3 protein: CASSGYSGRETQYF
CDR3 DNA: TGTGCCAGCAGCGGATATAGCGGGAGAGAGACCCAGTACTTC

V gene: TRBV5-6
clone size: few
D gene: -
J gene: TRBJ2-2
CDR3 protein: CASGSGTHNTGELFF
CDR3 DNA: TGTGCCAGCGGAAGCGGGACACATAACACCGGGGAGCTGTTTTTT

V gene: TRBV10-3
clone size: few
D gene: -
J gene: TRBJ1-1
CDR3 protein: CAIRAGDTEAFF
CDR3 DNA: TGTGCCATCAGAGCAGGGGACACTGAAGCTTTCTTT

V gene: TRBV7-8
clone size: -
D gene: -
J gene: TRBJ2-1
CDR3 protein: CASSLGTRSYNEQFF
CDR3 DNA: TGTGCCAGCAGCTTAGGCACTCGATCCTACAATGAGCAGTTCTTC

V gene: TRBV7-3
clone size: few
D gene: -
J gene: TRBJ2-1
CDR3 protein: CASSLGLASYNEQFF
CDR3 DNA: TGTGCCAGCAGCTTAGGACTCGCCTCCTACAATGAGCAGTTCTTC

V gene: TRBV29-1
clone size: -
D gene: TRBD1
J gene: TRBJ2-7
CDR3 protein: CSVGDRGPWEQYF
CDR3 DNA: TGCAGCGTTGGCGACAGGGGGCCGTGGGAGCAGTACTTC

V gene: TRBV10-2
clone size: few
D gene: -
J gene: TRBJ2-1
CDR3 protein: CASSVGTNEQFF
CDR3 DNA: TGCGCCAGCAGTGTAGGGACCAATGAGCAGTTCTTC

V gene: TRBV7-9
clone size: -
D gene: -
J gene: TRBJ2-3
CDR3 protein: CASSLSYTQYF
CDR3 DNA: TGTGCCAGCAGCTTGAGCTATACGCAGTATTTT

V gene: TRBV9
clone size: -
D gene: -
J gene: TRBJ1-4
CDR3 protein: CASSVAMGDGEKLFF
CDR3 DNA: TGTGCCAGCAGCGTAGCAATGGGGGACGGTGAAAAACTGTTTTTT

V gene: TRBV4-1
clone size: -
D gene: -
J gene: TRBJ1-4
CDR3 protein: CASSQDSAGYTNEKLFF
CDR3 DNA: TGCGCCAGCAGCCAAGATAGCGCGGGGTACACTAATGAAAAACTGTTTTTT

V gene: TRBV30
clone size: -
D gene: -
J gene: TRBJ1-1
CDR3 protein: CAWSKDRNTEAFF
CDR3 DNA: TGTGCCTGGTCCAAAGACCGTAACACTGAAGCTTTCTTT

V gene: TRBV30
clone size: few
D gene: TRBD2
J gene: TRBJ2-5
CDR3 protein: CAWGGLDRETQYF
CDR3 DNA: TGTGCCTGGGGGGGACTAGACCGAGAGACCCAGTACTTC

V gene: TRBV7-2
clone size: -
D gene: TRBD2
J gene: TRBJ2-7
CDR3 protein: CASSFLAGGPWAYEQYF
CDR3 DNA: TGTGCCAGCAGCTTCCTAGCGGGAGGGCCTTGGGCCTACGAGCAGTACTTC

V gene: TRBV2
clone size: few
D gene: -
J gene: TRBJ2-7
CDR3 protein: CATRNRDISYEQYF
CDR3 DNA: TGTGCCACCAGGAACCGGGACATCTCCTACGAGCAGTACTTC

V gene: TRBV29-1
clone size: few
D gene: -
J gene: TRBJ2-7
CDR3 protein: CSAARTDSYEQYF
CDR3 DNA: TGCAGCGCCGCTCGGACAGACTCCTACGAGCAGTACTTC

V gene: TRBV28
clone size: -
D gene: -
J gene: TRBJ2-7
CDR3 protein: CASRLGSSPYEQYF
CDR3 DNA: TGTGCCAGCAGACTGGGGTCCAGCCCCTACGAGCAGTACTTC

V gene: TRBV9
clone size: -
D gene: -
J gene: TRBJ2-6
CDR3 protein: CASSVVRSSGANVLTF
CDR3 DNA: TGTGCCAGCAGCGTAGTCCGATCCTCTGGGGCCAACGTCCTGACTTTC

V gene: TRBV7-9
clone size: -
D gene: -
J gene: TRBJ2-2
CDR3 protein: CASTWGSGELFF
CDR3 DNA: TGTGCCAGCACCTGGGGGTCCGGGGAGCTGTTTTTT

V gene: TRBV30
clone size: -
D gene: TRBD2
J gene: TRBJ2-1
CDR3 protein: CACPTSGSLRGYNEQFF
CDR3 DNA: TGTGCCTGCCCGACTAGCGGGAGCCTCCGGGGATACAATGAGCAGTTCTTC

V gene: TRBV4-1
clone size: -
D gene: -
J gene: TRBJ2-5
CDR3 protein: CASSQEAQETQYF
CDR3 DNA: TGCGCCAGCAGCCAAGAGGCGCAAGAGACCCAGTACTTC

V gene: TRBV9
clone size: -
D gene: -
J gene: TRBJ1-1
CDR3 protein: CASSVVSQGTEAFF
CDR3 DNA: TGTGCCAGCAGCGTAGTGTCGCAGGGCACTGAAGCTTTCTTT

V gene: TRBV7-6
clone size: few
D gene: -
J gene: TRBJ2-2
CDR3 protein: CASSFIPNTGELFF
CDR3 DNA: TGTGCCAGCAGCTTTATTCCCAACACCGGGGAGCTGTTTTTT

V gene: TRBV5-4
clone size: -
D gene: TRBD2
J gene: TRBJ2-1
CDR3 protein: CASSTVPRGRVGEQFF
CDR3 DNA: TGTGCCAGCAGCACTGTACCTCGCGGGAGGGTTGGCGAGCAGTTCTTC

V gene: TRBV7-3
clone size: -
D gene: -
J gene: TRBJ2-3
CDR3 protein: CASSLGSATDTQYF
CDR3 DNA: TGTGCCAGCAGCTTAGGGAGCGCCACAGATACGCAGTATTTT

V gene: TRBV7-2
clone size: few
D gene: -
J gene: TRBJ2-7
CDR3 protein: CASSSDSFSYEQYF
CDR3 DNA: TGTGCCAGCAGCTCCGACAGCTTCTCCTACGAGCAGTACTTC

V gene: TRBV15
clone size: -
D gene: TRBD2
J gene: TRBJ2-3
CDR3 protein: CATSRGGSGADTQYF
CDR3 DNA: TGTGCCACCAGCAGGGGCGGGAGTGGGGCAGATACGCAGTATTTT